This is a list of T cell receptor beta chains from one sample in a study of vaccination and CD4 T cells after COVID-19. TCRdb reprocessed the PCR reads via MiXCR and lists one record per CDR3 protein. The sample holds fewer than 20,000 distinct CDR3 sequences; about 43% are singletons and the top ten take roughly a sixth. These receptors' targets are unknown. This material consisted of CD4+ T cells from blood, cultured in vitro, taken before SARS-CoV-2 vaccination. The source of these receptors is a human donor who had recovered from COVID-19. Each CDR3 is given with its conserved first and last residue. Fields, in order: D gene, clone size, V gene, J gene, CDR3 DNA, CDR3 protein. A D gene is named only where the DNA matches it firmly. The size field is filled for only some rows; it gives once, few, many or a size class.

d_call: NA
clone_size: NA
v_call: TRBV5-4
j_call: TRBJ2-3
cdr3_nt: TGTGCCAGCAGCTTGTACAGCACAGATACGCAGTATTTT
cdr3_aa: CASSLYSTDTQYF

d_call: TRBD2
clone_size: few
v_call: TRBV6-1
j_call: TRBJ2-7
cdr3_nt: TGTGCCAGCAGTGAGACTAGCGGGGGTCTGAGGGAGCAGTACTTC
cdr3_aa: CASSETSGGLREQYF

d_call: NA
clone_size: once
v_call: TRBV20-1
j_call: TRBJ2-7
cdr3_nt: TGCAGTGCCCGACTACCCGTCTCCTACGAGCAGTACTTC
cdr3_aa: CSARLPVSYEQYF

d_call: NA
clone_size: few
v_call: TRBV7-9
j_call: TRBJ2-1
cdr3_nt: TGTGCCAGCAGCTTAGACAATGAGCAGTTCTTC
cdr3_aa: CASSLDNEQFF

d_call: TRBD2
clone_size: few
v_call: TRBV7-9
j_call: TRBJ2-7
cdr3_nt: TGTGCCAGCAGCAACTCCGGGACTAGCGCGGAGCAGTACTTC
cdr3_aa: CASSNSGTSAEQYF

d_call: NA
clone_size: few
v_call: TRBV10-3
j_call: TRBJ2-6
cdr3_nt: TGTGCCATCAGTGAGTCGTTAACCACTGGGGCCAACGTCCTGACTTTC
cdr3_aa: CAISESLTTGANVLTF

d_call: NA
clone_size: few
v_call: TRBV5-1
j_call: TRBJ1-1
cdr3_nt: TGCGCCAGCAGCTTGGCCTGGGGCTTGAACACTGAAGCTTTCTTT
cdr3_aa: CASSLAWGLNTEAFF

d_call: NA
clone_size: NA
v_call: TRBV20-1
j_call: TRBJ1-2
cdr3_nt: TGCAGTGCAGAACCCCCGGGGAGAGCTAACTATGGCTACACCTTC
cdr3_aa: CSAEPPGRANYGYTF

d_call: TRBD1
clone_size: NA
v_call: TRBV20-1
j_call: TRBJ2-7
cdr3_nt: TGCAGTGCACCGGACAGGTTCCTGGGGCAGTACTTC
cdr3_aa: CSAPDRFLGQYF

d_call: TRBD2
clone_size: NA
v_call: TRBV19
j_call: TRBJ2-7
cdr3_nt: TGTGCCAGTAAGCCCGGGAGGGCGGCTTACGAGCGGTACTTC
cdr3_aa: CASKPGRAAYERYF

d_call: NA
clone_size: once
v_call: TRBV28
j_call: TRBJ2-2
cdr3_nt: TGTGCCAGCAGTTCGAGACTTAGCACCGGGGAGCTGTTTTTT
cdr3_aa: CASSSRLSTGELFF

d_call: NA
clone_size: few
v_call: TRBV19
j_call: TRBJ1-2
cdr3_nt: TGTGCCAGTAGATCAGGGGTCCCCTATGGCTACACCTTC
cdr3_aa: CASRSGVPYGYTF

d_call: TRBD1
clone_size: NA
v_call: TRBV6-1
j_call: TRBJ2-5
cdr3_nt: TGTGCCAGCAGTGAAGGACAGGGGGAGACCCAGTACTTC
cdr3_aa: CASSEGQGETQYF

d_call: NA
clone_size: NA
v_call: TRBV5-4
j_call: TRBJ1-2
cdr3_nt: TGTGCCAGCAGCTTGCAGGGGTTGAATGGCTACACCTTC
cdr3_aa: CASSLQGLNGYTF

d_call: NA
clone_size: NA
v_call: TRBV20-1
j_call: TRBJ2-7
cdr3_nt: TGCAGTGCTAGAGATGGTGGGCGCGTACTACACTCCTACGAGCAGTACTTC
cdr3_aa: CSARDGGRVLHSYEQYF

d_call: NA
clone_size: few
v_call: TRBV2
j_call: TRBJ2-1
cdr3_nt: TGTGCCAGCAGTGTGGAGGGACAACGGGCCGCCTACAATGAGCAGTTCTTC
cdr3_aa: CASSVEGQRAAYNEQFF

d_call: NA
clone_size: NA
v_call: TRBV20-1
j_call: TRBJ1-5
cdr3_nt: TGCAGTGCTAGAGTGCGAACAGTTAATCAGCCCCAGCATTTT
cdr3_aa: CSARVRTVNQPQHF

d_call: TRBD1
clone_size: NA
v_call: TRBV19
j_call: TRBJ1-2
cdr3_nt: TGTGCCAGTCTTCGGACAGGGCGATTGGGCTACACCTTC
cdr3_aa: CASLRTGRLGYTF

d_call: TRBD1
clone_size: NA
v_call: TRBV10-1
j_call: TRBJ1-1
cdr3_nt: TGCGCCAGCAGCGCCGGGACAGTGAACACTGAAGCTTTCTTT
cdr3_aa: CASSAGTVNTEAFF

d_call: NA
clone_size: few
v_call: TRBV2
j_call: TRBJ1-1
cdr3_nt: TGTGCCAGCAGTCCCGATAACACTGAAGCTTTCTTT
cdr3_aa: CASSPDNTEAFF

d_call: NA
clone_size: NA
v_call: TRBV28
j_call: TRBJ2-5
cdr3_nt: TGTGCCAGCAGTCTGATAAAGGGGCTACTAGAGACCCAGTACTTC
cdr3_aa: CASSLIKGLLETQYF

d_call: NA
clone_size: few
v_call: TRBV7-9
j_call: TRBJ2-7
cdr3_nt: TGTGCCAGCAGCCTAGACAGGGGAGGGTGGTACGAGCAGTACTTC
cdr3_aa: CASSLDRGGWYEQYF

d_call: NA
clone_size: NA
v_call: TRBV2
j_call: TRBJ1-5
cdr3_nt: TGTGCCAGCAGGAGGGGGGGGCCAAGCGACCAGCCCCAGCATTTT
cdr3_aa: CASRRGGPSDQPQHF

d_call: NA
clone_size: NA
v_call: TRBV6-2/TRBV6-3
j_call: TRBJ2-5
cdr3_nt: TGTGCCAGCAGGGGTGGGCAGACCCAGTACTTC
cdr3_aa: CASRGGQTQYF

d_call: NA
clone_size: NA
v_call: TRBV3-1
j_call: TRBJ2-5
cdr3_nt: TGTGCCAGCAGCCATTTGACAGTAAAAGAGACCCAGTACTTC
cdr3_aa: CASSHLTVKETQYF

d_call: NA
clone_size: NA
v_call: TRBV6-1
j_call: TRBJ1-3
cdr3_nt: TGTGCCAGCAGCTCCTTTAAGTACTCTGGAAACACCATATATTTT
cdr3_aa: CASSSFKYSGNTIYF

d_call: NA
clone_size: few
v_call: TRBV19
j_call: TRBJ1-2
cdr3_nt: TGTGCCAGCGGGCAAGGGAACTATGGCTACACCTTC
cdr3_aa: CASGQGNYGYTF

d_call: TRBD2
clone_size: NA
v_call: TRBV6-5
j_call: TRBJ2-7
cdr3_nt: TGTGCCAGCAGTTCGATGGGCGGGAGGCCCTACGAGCAGTACTTC
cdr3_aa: CASSSMGGRPYEQYF